This T cell receptor (beta chain) is from a study of blood T cell repertoires in COVID-19. Study context: Collection of acute and convalescent COVID-19 samples took place in the United States, Italy and Spain.

Trimming pared 5 bases from V and 4 bases from J, leaving 5 bases between. Germline CDR1 is LNHDA and CDR2 is SQIVND (reference sequence). This CDR3 contains 11 residues. Data came from immunoSEQ multiplex PCR; TCRdb stores just in-frame clones and leaves some out. The repertoire holds approximately 18,000 clones, with 90% to 95% as singletons. The specimen was peripheral blood. The receptor was isolated from a human donor in a cohort sampled during active COVID-19. The V gene is TRBV19, the J gene TRBJ1-2; D ambiguous. CDR3 nucleotides: TGTGCCAGTAGTGAGGGCTATGGCTACACCTTC. Amino acids: CASSEGYGYTF.